The 2 T cell receptor beta chains below all came from one sample that was sequenced in a study of early T cells in non-severe SARS-CoV-2 infection. MiXCR, applied by TCRdb to the 5' RACE reads, yields one record per CDR3 protein. This table has some 32,000 distinct CDR3 sequences, approximately 6.3% appearing once. Material: whole blood. Receptors originate from an adult who was a healthcare worker with PCR-confirmed SARS-CoV-2 infection or an uninfected control (not recorded which).

This clonotype appeared many times. J is TRBJ2-7 and V is TRBV20-1, with TRBD1 identical over 7 bases. Germline trimming cut 1 base from V and 2 bases from J; bases unmatched to any gene: 17. The CDR3 extends over 18 amino acids. The germline V gene has CDR1 DFQATT and CDR2 SNEGSKA (reference sequence). DNA of the CDR3: TGCAGTGCTAGAGCACCTGGACAGGCTACTTTTATAGCCTACGAGCAGTACTTC. Protein sequence: CSARAPGQATFIAYEQYF.

This clonotype was seen a few times. The V gene is TRBV18, the J gene TRBJ2-6; D gene uncertain. V gave up 1 base and J gave up 2 bases, with 9 bases separating them. The CDR3 length is 16 residues. In germline, CDR1 is KGHSH, CDR2 LQKENI. CDR3 sequence: CASSPLRGAGANVLTF. The CDR3, as DNA: TGTGCCAGCTCACCACTTAGAGGAGCTGGGGCCAACGTCCTGACTTTC.